These 6 T cell receptor beta chains originate from one sample sequenced in a study of identical twins. One entry per CDR3 protein, called by TCRdb with MiXCR from the 5' RACE reads. The data contain more than 400,000 distinct CDR3 sequences, roughly 15% of them singletons. The sample also formed part of further work on yellow fever vaccine responses in identical twins.

Sequencing was done on a sample of CD4+ T cells sorted from blood. The source of these receptors is a woman aged 18-30 years in good health.

This clonotype was seen more than once but under ten times. This sequence joins TRBV20-1 and TRBJ2-5; no firm D call. The germline gives CDR1 DFQATT, CDR2 SNEGSKA (reference sequence). The V gene lost 2 bases and the J gene lost 1 base, with 11 bases spanning the gap. The CDR3 has 14 residues. CDR3: CSARSFWAQETQYF. DNA for the CDR3: TGCAGTGCTAGATCATTTTGGGCCCAAGAGACCCAGTACTTC.

Only a few counts were recorded for this clonotype. This rearrangement joins TRBV24-1 to TRBJ2-4; the D gene is possibly TRBD2 (5 bases). The germline gives CDR1 KGHDR, CDR2 SFDVKD. Trimming cost V 4 bases and J 9 bases, with 15 bases left between them. The CDR3 runs 14 residues. The CDR3 protein is CATSDSARGFIQYF. CDR3 DNA sequence: TGTGCCACCAGTGACTCGGCTCGGGGTTTCATTCAGTACTTC.

This clonotype turned up a few times. CDR3 protein: CASASGGHAPYEQYF. The CDR3 DNA sequence: TGTGCCAGCGCCTCTGGGGGACATGCCCCCTACGAGCAGTACTTC. V is TRBV28 and J is TRBJ2-7; a possible D gene is TRBD1 (6 bases). Germline CDR1 and CDR2: MDHEN and SYDVKM. The V and J ends lost 8 bases and 2 bases respectively, with 19 bases between them. The CDR3 consists of 15 residues.

The gene calls are TRBV4-1 and TRBJ2-5; 11 nucleotides align to TRBD2. The CDR3 is 17 residues long. CDR1 and CDR2 (germline): MGHRA, YSYEKL. V lost 2 bases and J lost 1; bases outside the gene matches: 6. CDR3: CASSQRTSGSIQETQYF. In DNA form, the CDR3 reads TGCGCCAGCAGCCAAAGGACTAGCGGGTCCATCCAAGAGACCCAGTACTTC.

This clonotype turned up a few times. The V call is TRBV24-1, the J call TRBJ2-1; the match to TRBD2 covers 9 bases. The CDR3 loop spans 17 amino acids. From germline, CDR1 is KGHDR and CDR2 SFDVKD. With V trimmed by 2 bases and J by 5 bases, 9 bases remained unmatched. CDR3 nucleotide sequence: TGTGCCACCAGTGATTCCCGGCTAGCGGGGTCAAACAATGAGCAGTTCTTC. Translated, it gives CATSDSRLAGSNNEQFF.

Only a few counts were recorded for this clonotype. The genes are TRBV11-2 and TRBJ2-5; TRBD2 aligns across 14 bases. The V and J ends lost 1 base and 0 bases, in that order; junction bases with no gene match: 7. The CDR3 loop spans 19 amino acids. In germline, CDR1 is SGHAT, CDR2 FQNNGV. CDR3: CASSLGGLAGGTHQETQYF. The CDR3, as DNA: TGTGCCAGCAGCTTAGGAGGACTAGCGGGGGGCACACACCAAGAGACCCAGTACTTC.